This is a list of T cell receptor beta chains from one sample in a study of neurological immune-mediated disorders. Each CDR3 protein gets one entry after TCRdb re-called the 5' RACE reads with MiXCR. Of 25,000 or so distinct CDR3 sequences in the sample, less than 15% were seen once. The sequenced material came from CD4+ T cells from blood. The receptors here all came from a female donor with HTLV-1-associated myelopathy (HAM/TSP). Each CDR3 is given with its conserved first and last residue. The order of the fields is D gene, J gene, V gene, clone size, CDR3 DNA, CDR3 protein. A D gene is named only where the DNA matches it firmly. Size is stated for part of the rows, as once, few or many counts, or as a class when the clone is expanded.

TRBD2	TRBJ2-2	TRBV20-1	many	TGCAGTGCTAGGGCTAGCGGGAGGTTAGGGAGCGTGGCCGGGGAGCTGTTTTTT	CSARASGRLGSVAGELFF
-	TRBJ2-7	TRBV7-2	many	TGTGCCAGCAGCTTAGATTTTAGGTCGGAGCAGTACTTC	CASSLDFRSEQYF
-	TRBJ2-7	TRBV12-3/TRBV12-4	many	TGTGCCAGCAGTTCCCCCCGGGACGAGCAGTACTTC	CASSSPRDEQYF
TRBD2	TRBJ2-3	TRBV2	many	TGTGCCAGCAGTGAATGGGAGGGCCCAGATACGCAGTATTTT	CASSEWEGPDTQYF
-	TRBJ1-2	TRBV15	many	TGTGCCACCAGCAGAGACCTTGCGGGGGGGGTGGATGGCTACACCTTC	CATSRDLAGGVDGYTF
TRBD1	TRBJ1-1	TRBV29-1	many	TGCAGCGTGGGGGCAGGGGGCGCCGCTGAAGCTTTCTTT	CSVGAGGAAEAFF
TRBD2	TRBJ2-1	TRBV12-3/TRBV12-4	many	TGTGCCAGCAGTTTACCAACGGGAGGGGTCAATGAGCAGTTCTTC	CASSLPTGGVNEQFF
TRBD1	TRBJ1-2	TRBV12-3/TRBV12-4	many	TGTGCCAGCAGTTTGGGGACAGGGTCGATTGGCTACACCTTC	CASSLGTGSIGYTF
-	TRBJ1-3	TRBV20-1	many	TGCAGTGCTAGTCGAAGGCCGATCTCTGGAAACACCATATATTTT	CSASRRPISGNTIYF
-	TRBJ2-5	TRBV20-1	many	TGCAGTGGTTGGACAGACCAAGAGACCCAGTACTTC	CSGWTDQETQYF
TRBD1	TRBJ1-1	TRBV7-9	many	TGTGCCAGCAGCTCCAGGGGGGCTGAAGCTTTCTTT	CASSSRGAEAFF
-	TRBJ1-1	TRBV28	many	TGTGCCAGCAGTCCCTCGGGGCGGGAAGCTTTCTTT	CASSPSGREAFF
-	TRBJ2-1	TRBV2	few	TGTGCCAGCAGTGAACTAGAGGGAGTTCGGGAGAAGTTCTTC	CASSELEGVREKFF
-	TRBJ2-3	TRBV20-1	-	TGTATTGCAGGAGGGGGAGTTTCGGGGGAGAACACAGATACGCAGTATTTT	CIAGGGVSGENTDTQYF
TRBD1	TRBJ2-7	TRBV6-2/TRBV6-3	many	TGTGCCAGCAGCCGCGGACGGGACAGAGGCTACGAGCAGTACTTC	CASSRGRDRGYEQYF
TRBD1	TRBJ2-7	TRBV28	once	TGTGCCAGCAGTTTACGGGACAGGGGTGACGAGCAGTACTTC	CASSLRDRGDEQYF
-	TRBJ1-6	TRBV5-1	-	TGCGCCAGCAGCGCCAGTCTAGGCTCACCCCTCCACTTT	CASSASLGSPLHF
TRBD1	TRBJ2-6	TRBV6-6	many	TGTGCCAGCAAACGGGACAGGGGGAGCTCTGGGGCCAACGTCCTGACTTTC	CASKRDRGSSGANVLTF
-	TRBJ2-7	TRBV6-5	once	TGTGCCAGCAGTTACGCGGGCATGGATTACGAGCAGTACTTC	CASSYAGMDYEQYF
-	TRBJ1-5	TRBV4-1	many	TGCGCCAGCAGCCAAGGGGGCAGCAATCAGCCCCAGCATTTT	CASSQGGSNQPQHF
-	TRBJ2-7	TRBV7-8	many	TGTGCCAGCAGCTGGAAGGCAGTACCCTCCCGCGGGGAGCAGTACTTC	CASSWKAVPSRGEQYF
-	TRBJ2-1	TRBV7-2	-	TGTGCCAGCAGCTTAGCTTGGGGGGTTGGGCAGTTCTTC	CASSLAWGVGQFF
TRBD2	TRBJ2-1	TRBV7-2	many	TGTGCCAGCAGCTTAGGGGCTTGGGGGGGGGACAATGAGCAGTTCTTC	CASSLGAWGGDNEQFF
-	TRBJ2-3	TRBV20-1	medium-sized	TGCAGTGCTAGAAGCGCAGGGGGGAGTCCAGATACGCAGTATTTT	CSARSAGGSPDTQYF
-	TRBJ1-6	TRBV6-5	many	TGTGCCAGCAGCTCCGGGCCATATTCACCCCTCCACTTT	CASSSGPYSPLHF
TRBD1	TRBJ2-2	TRBV7-8	once	TGTGCCAGCGACACCGACAGGGGGCTTTACACCGGGGAGTTGTTTTTT	CASDTDRGLYTGELFF
TRBD2	TRBJ2-5	TRBV20-1	many	TGCAGTGCTAGAGATACCCAGCGGGGGGCTCAAGAGACCCAGTACTTC	CSARDTQRGAQETQYF
TRBD1	TRBJ2-1	TRBV6-2/TRBV6-3	many	TGTGCCACAAGAGGGACAGGGGGCGGTGAGCAGTTCTTC	CATRGTGGGEQFF
-	TRBJ2-1	TRBV7-2	many	TGTGCCAGCAGATACTACAATGAGCAGTTCTTC	CASRYYNEQFF
TRBD1	TRBJ2-5	TRBV14	many	TGTGCCAGCAGCCAAGGGACAGGGGGCGCTTGGAGTGTTCTTGGAGAGACCCAGTACTTC	CASSQGTGGAWSVLGETQYF
-	TRBJ2-7	TRBV20-1	many	TGCAGTGCTAGAGGGGACATCTACGAGCAGTACTTC	CSARGDIYEQYF
TRBD1	TRBJ1-2	TRBV3-1	-	TGTGCCATCAGCCAAGATGGAGGGGGCCGTGGCTGCACCTTC	CAISQDGGGRGCTF
TRBD2	TRBJ2-7	TRBV7-6	-	TGTGCCAGCAGCTTAGCCAGGAGCGGGGGTTCCTACGAGCAGTACTTC	CASSLARSGGSYEQYF
-	TRBJ2-3	TRBV20-1	many	TGCAGTGCTAGTCAGATCGCTCACACTAGGACAGATACGCAGTATTTT	CSASQIAHTRTDTQYF
TRBD1	TRBJ1-5	TRBV20-1	many	TGCAGTGCTAGCCGGGACAGTTATAGCAATCAGCCCCAGCATTTT	CSASRDSYSNQPQHF
-	TRBJ2-3	TRBV20-1	many	TGCAGTGCTAGATTCCCAGGGAGAGCCCTGCCCTGGCAGTATTTT	CSARFPGRALPWQYF
-	TRBJ2-1	TRBV5-1	many	TGCGCCACCCGGGACAAGCTAAATGAGCAGTTCTTC	CATRDKLNEQFF
-	TRBJ1-4	TRBV20-1	many	TGCAGTGCGAGGACACCTGAAAAACTGTTTTTT	CSARTPEKLFF
-	TRBJ2-4	TRBV6-5	many	TGTGCCAGCAGACCCCGTGGAAGAGCCAAAAACATTCAGTACTTC	CASRPRGRAKNIQYF